The sequence of this T cell receptor (beta chain) was determined in a study of T cells expressing NK-cell markers. Study overall: HCMV serostatus: seven of eight sequenced donors positive, one negative. Notes on the study in general: Several donors showed dominant NKG2C+ clonotypes comprising about 1.0-7.5% of their CD8+ T cells.

Using the 5' RACE reads, TCRdb records one entry per CDR3 protein without DNA. The sample holds 200,000 to 300,000 distinct CDR3 sequences. Notes on this clonotype: Its target is unknown.

This TCR came from a young man in good health. The sample was blood T cells: a sorted CD56 or NKG2C T cell subset, CD4+ or CD8+ T cells, or bulk PBMC T cells (not recorded which).

The CDR3 sequence: CASRWTDNSPLHF. This rearrangement joins TRBV6-1 to TRBJ1-6. In germline, CDR1 is MNHNS, CDR2 SASEGT. The CDR3 is made up of 13 amino acids.